These T cell receptor beta chains were read from a single sample in a study of vaccination and CD4 T cells after COVID-19. Their antigen targets remain unknown. Each CDR3 protein is one row after TCRdb ran MiXCR on the PCR reads. This sample has under 14,000 distinct CDR3 sequences, with 25% found just once. Here the sequenced sample was CD4+ T cells from blood, cultured in vitro, taken after SARS-CoV-2 vaccination. These TCRs come from a human donor who had recovered from COVID-19. CDR3s leave out the opening cysteine and the closing phenylalanine or tryptophan.

TRBV28	TRBJ2-7	ASSSTGTGSYEQY
TRBV7-9	TRBJ1-6	ASSLVKTGGSPLH
TRBV6-2/TRBV6-3	TRBJ2-5	ASSTPSEQRGYQETQY
TRBV19	TRBJ2-7	ASSFRQGGYEQY
TRBV20-1	TRBJ1-4	SASSTNEKLF
TRBV20-1	TRBJ2-5	SARDGTGAGETQY
TRBV5-1	TRBJ2-7	ASSSRLAGGHDEQY
TRBV27	TRBJ2-5	ASSYLGQAQY
TRBV7-9	TRBJ2-5	ASSLGLGETQY
TRBV28	TRBJ2-7	ASSFPRGAYEQY
TRBV20-1	TRBJ1-5	SAHSSGTGTFGNQPQH
TRBV6-1	TRBJ2-5	ASSEAASGSTTQY
TRBV7-2	TRBJ2-5	ASSLATGGETQY
TRBV11-3	TRBJ2-5	ASGGNKKTQY
TRBV6-2/TRBV6-3	TRBJ2-1	ASSYSPGHGLAIYNEQF
TRBV29-1	TRBJ2-7	SVGAGEQY
TRBV27	TRBJ2-7	ASRGSPAGSYEQY
TRBV27	TRBJ1-5	ASSAYRGLGRNQPQH
TRBV10-2	TRBJ2-1	ASSEGPPSYNEQF
TRBV28	TRBJ2-2	ASSLQSANTGELF
TRBV19	TRBJ1-2	ASSIEGGRDNGYT
TRBV20-1	TRBJ2-1	SAPQTSGTNNEQF
TRBV6-5	TRBJ2-1	ASSYALGPYNEQF
TRBV6-5	TRBJ1-2	ASSYATNYGYT
TRBV20-1	TRBJ2-3	SARDRRIGTDTQY
TRBV20-1	TRBJ2-3	SARDPAPPSTDTQY
TRBV7-8	TRBJ2-6	ASSLVGVSSGANVLT
TRBV15	TRBJ2-1	ATSRDGDRYSEQF
TRBV19	TRBJ1-6	ASSPRPGQGSPPH
TRBV7-2	TRBJ2-7	ASSWDRVGQY
TRBV5-4	TRBJ1-1	ASSLSRTEAF
TRBV19	TRBJ1-5	ASSYSGINQPQH
TRBV6-1	TRBJ2-7	ATRHYEQY
TRBV5-4	TRBJ2-3	ASSDDQTQY
TRBV6-4	TRBJ2-7	ASRDVDEQY
TRBV7-9	TRBJ2-7	ASSGQGYEQY
TRBV20-1	TRBJ1-1	SARGLLTTEAF
TRBV27	TRBJ2-7	ASSFRDKSYEQY
TRBV6-1	TRBJ1-6	ASSPDRNRINSPLH
TRBV29-1	TRBJ2-7	SVDDRGDEQY
TRBV7-6	TRBJ2-7	ASSLSSERSEQY
TRBV4-3	TRBJ2-5	ASSLDRGQETQY
TRBV20-1	TRBJ1-1	SARPTGIEAF
TRBV4-1	TRBJ2-7	ASSQGRGTPASYEQY
TRBV11-1	TRBJ2-7	ASSLYRGQTYEQY
TRBV28	TRBJ2-6	ASSLSKGMADSGANVLT
TRBV24-1	TRBJ2-7	ATSPGTGHREQY
TRBV20-1	TRBJ1-2	SARRTGAEGGYT
TRBV15	TRBJ2-3	ATSRGGGPGTQY
TRBV7-2	TRBJ1-2	ASSYSLTGNYGYT
TRBV7-2	TRBJ2-7	ASSQQPSGRAEQY
TRBV18	TRBJ1-5	ASSPLQANQPQH
TRBV4-3	TRBJ2-7	ASSQERAGGKQY
TRBV28	TRBJ2-3	ASSSPGGSNTDTQY